This TCR beta chain came from a study of blood T cell repertoires in COVID-19. Study processing details: Nucleated cell number was recorded as an estimate derived from reference gene primer amplification. Clones were sequenced by immunoSEQ multiplex PCR, and TCRdb holds only the in-frame ones, with some missing. The D gene and trimming were derived from the DNA, and the V and J assignments and clone size from that table. The data show around 190,000 clones, roughly 88% seen once. From germline, CDR1 is LGHNA and CDR2 YNFKEQ. The CDR3 is 15 residues long. Trimming stripped 0 bases from V and 7 bases from J, with 16 bases between.

The clonotype was recovered from a man aged 50-60 years with COVID-19, enrolled during active disease. The V gene is TRBV4-2, the J gene TRBJ2-7; D is uncertain. Sample: peripheral blood. This CDR3 reads CASSQDTTGRGEQYF. The CDR3 coding sequence is TGTGCCAGCAGCCAAGATACTACCGGTCGTGGGGAGCAGTACTTC.